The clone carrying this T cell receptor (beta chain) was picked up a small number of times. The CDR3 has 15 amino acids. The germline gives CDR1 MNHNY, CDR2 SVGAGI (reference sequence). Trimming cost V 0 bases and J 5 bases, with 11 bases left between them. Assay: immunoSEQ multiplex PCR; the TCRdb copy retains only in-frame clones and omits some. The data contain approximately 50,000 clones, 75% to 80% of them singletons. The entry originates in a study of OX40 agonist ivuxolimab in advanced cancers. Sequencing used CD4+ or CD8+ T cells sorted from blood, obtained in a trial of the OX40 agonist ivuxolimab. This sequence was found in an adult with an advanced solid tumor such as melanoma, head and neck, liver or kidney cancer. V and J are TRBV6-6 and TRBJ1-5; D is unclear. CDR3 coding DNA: TGTGCCAGCAGTTACTCGGACGGGAATTATCAGCCCCAGCATTTT. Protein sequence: CASSYSDGNYQPQHF.